The 22 T cell receptor beta chains below come from one sample, sequenced in a study of blood T cell repertoires in COVID-19. Here immunoSEQ multiplex PCR was the method, and the copy in TCRdb shows in-frame clones only, minus some. The sample has around 250,000 clones; 70% to 90% are singletons. Source material: PBMCs or T cells enriched from blood (not recorded which). The receptors derive from a woman between 50 and 59 years old who had recovered from COVID-19.

This chain uses TRBV19 with TRBJ1-1, with D unclear. V was clipped by 1 base and J by 0 bases, with 15 bases between them. CDR3 length: 17 residues. Germline loops: CDR1 LNHDA, CDR2 SQIVND (reference sequence). The CDR3 nucleotides are TGTGCCAGTAGTATAGCAACAGATGTAGGCATGAACACTGAAGCTTTCTTT. Its translation: CASSIATDVGMNTEAFF. Based on the CDR3 plus reference TRBV19 and TRBJ1-1, the full variable domain is DGGITQSPKYLFRKEGQNVTLSCEQNLNHDAMYWYRQDPGQGLRLIYYSQIVNDFQKGDIAEGYSVSREKKESFPLTVTSAQKNPTAFYLCASSIATDVGMNTEAFFGQGTRLTVV.

The V gene is TRBV27, the J gene TRBJ2-3, with 7 bases aligning to TRBD1. The CDR3 runs to 16 residues. The V segment lost 3 bases and the J segment 1 base; nucleotides outside the gene matches: 7. Germline assignment: CDR1 MNHEY and CDR2 SMNVEV (reference sequence). CDR3 DNA: TGTGCCAGCAGTTTCCCGGGAACAGGGGGCACAGATACGCAGTATTTT. Protein sequence: CASSFPGTGGTDTQYF.

The chain recombines TRBV29-1 with TRBJ2-7; a weak D match, TRBD2 (5 bases). The CDR3 contains 13 residues. Germline V gene lookup returns CDR1 SQVTM and CDR2 ANQGSEA. Trimming shortened V by 7 bases and J by 0 bases, and 13 bases separated the two germline ends. The chain's CDR3 is CSAVDGNSYEQYF. The CDR3 bases are TGCAGCGCCGTGGACGGGAACTCCTACGAGCAGTACTTC.

This clone showed up just a few times. The rearrangement joins TRBV28 to TRBJ1-1; 10 nucleotides match TRBD1. Unmatched junction bases numbered 11, after V lost 6 bases and J lost 4 bases. This CDR3 has 16 amino acids. The germline CDR1 and CDR2 sequences are MDHEN and SYDVKM. In DNA, the CDR3 is TGTGCCAGCAGGAAACCGGGACAGGGGCAAGCCACTGAAGCTTTCTTT. It translates to CASRKPGQGQATEAFF.

The chain combines TRBV6-6 with TRBJ2-7; D possibly corresponds to TRBD2 (5 bases). Per the germline V gene, CDR1 is MNHNY and CDR2 is SVGAGI (reference sequence). The V gene lost 6 bases and the J gene lost 6 bases, with 15 bases spanning the gap. This CDR3 has 13 amino acids. This CDR3 is CASSTLAGGEQYF. In DNA form, the CDR3 reads TGTGCCAGCAGCACCCTGGCGGGTGGCGAGCAGTACTTC.

This clone was seen repeatedly, ten times or more. This chain connects TRBV18 to TRBJ2-2; maybe TRBD2 (6 bases). The CDR3 loop spans 18 amino acids. The germline CDR1 and CDR2 sequences are KGHSH and LQKENI. V gave up 2 bases and J gave up 3 bases, with 19 bases separating them. The CDR3 DNA sequence: TGTGCCAGCTCACCAGTTTTAGCACGCCCTAGCGACACCGGGGAGCTGTTTTTT. Translating it yields CASSPVLARPSDTGELFF.

V is TRBV9 and J is TRBJ2-3; TRBD2 matches at 11 bases. V lost 3 bases and J lost 5; bases outside the gene matches: 11. Looked up from germline, CDR1 is SGDLS and CDR2 is YYNGEE. The CDR3 spans 17 residues. CDR3 amino acids: CASSATGYSGRVDTQYF. CDR3 in DNA: TGTGCCAGCAGCGCGACCGGGTATAGCGGGAGGGTAGATACGCAGTATTTT.

The chain has TRBV27 and TRBJ2-1; 9 bases line up with TRBD2. The V and J ends lost 5 bases and 9 bases, in that order; junction bases with no gene match: 11. Germline V gives CDR1 MNHEY, CDR2 SMNVEV (reference sequence). The CDR3 is made up of 15 amino acids. The CDR3 nucleotides read TGTGCCAGCAGTCCGAAGAGGGATAGCGGGAGTGAGCAGTTCTTC. It is translated as CASSPKRDSGSEQFF.

The chain joins TRBV5-8 to TRBJ2-7; D is unresolved. The CDR3 is 14 amino acids. Per germline, CDR1 SGHTS and CDR2 YDEGEE. V dropped 4 bases and J dropped 4 bases, with 15 bases sitting between them. CDR3 residues: CASSPRSTPYEQYF. As DNA, the CDR3 is TGTGCCAGCAGCCCGAGAAGCACCCCTTACGAGCAGTACTTC.

V is TRBV6-5 and J is TRBJ2-2; TRBD2 matches 7 bases. The CDR3 is 14 residues long. Per the germline V gene, CDR1 is MNHEY and CDR2 is SVGAGI. V lost 8 bases to trimming and J lost 5 bases; unmatched junction nucleotides: 8. This CDR3 reads CASLLPGGTGELFF. The CDR3 DNA reads TGTGCCAGCTTACTTCCGGGAGGTACCGGGGAGCTGTTTTTT.

CDR3 nucleotides: TGTGCCAGACAACTAAAAACTAATTCACCCCTCCACTTT. Translation gives CARQLKTNSPLHF. The chain employs TRBV2 and TRBJ1-6; D gene uncertain. This CDR3 is 13 amino acids long. V was cut by 9 bases and J by 6 bases, with 12 bases left in between. CDR1 and CDR2 (germline): SNHLY, FYNNEI.

The rearrangement joins TRBV19 to TRBJ2-1; 13 nucleotides align to TRBD2. Trimming cost V 6 bases and J 9 bases; bases outside gene matches: 5. The CDR3 is 14 amino acids. Germline CDR1 and CDR2: LNHDA and SQIVND (reference sequence). The CDR3 DNA is TGTGCCAGTAGGGTACTAGCGGGAGGGTCTGAGCAGTTCTTC. Residues: CASRVLAGGSEQFF.

The rearrangement uses TRBV9 and TRBJ2-2; 7 positions agree with TRBD2. This CDR3 spans 16 amino acids. Trimming cost V 0 bases and J 5 bases; bases outside gene matches: 7. Germline V gene lookup returns CDR1 SGDLS and CDR2 YYNGEE. CDR3 nucleotide sequence: TGTGCCAGCAGCGTAGGGGGGACTACCATAACCGGGGAGCTGTTTTTT. Translated: CASSVGGTTITGELFF.

CDR3 amino acids: CASSPRTGTGGTEAFF. Written as DNA, the CDR3 is TGTGCCAGCTCACCACGAACCGGGACAGGGGGCACTGAAGCTTTCTTT. V gene TRBV18 combines with J gene TRBJ1-1; 11 nucleotides line up with TRBD1. The CDR3 is 16 amino acids. The germline V gene encodes CDR1 KGHSH and CDR2 LQKENI. The V segment lost 1 base and the J segment 4 bases; nucleotides outside the gene matches: 5.

V gene TRBV5-1 combines with J gene TRBJ2-7; 7 bases agree with TRBD2. Per the germline V gene, CDR1 is SGHRS and CDR2 is YFSETQ. Germline trimming cut 1 base from V and 5 bases from J; bases unmatched to any gene: 3. The CDR3 is made up of 13 amino acids. The DNA of the CDR3 is TGCGCCAGCAGCTTGTGGGAGGGCCACGAGCAGTACTTC. Its translation: CASSLWEGHEQYF.

This clone was seen only once. The genes are TRBV5-1 and TRBJ1-4; 11 bases map to TRBD1. The CDR3 extends over 14 amino acids. V lost 6 bases and J lost 7; bases outside the gene matches: 5. The germline CDR1 and CDR2 sequences are SGHRS and YFSETQ. CDR3 DNA: TGCGCCAGCAAGGTCGGGACAGGGGGTGAAAAACTGTTTTTT. It yields the protein CASKVGTGGEKLFF.

The chain uses TRBV27 and TRBJ1-2; unclear D gene. This CDR3 spans 16 amino acids. Germline V gene sequence: CDR1 MNHEY, CDR2 SMNVEV (reference sequence). V lost 6 bases and J lost 5, with 22 bases in between. CDR3: CASSPSYGSEAYGYTF. The CDR3 DNA reads TGTGCCAGCAGCCCGAGTTATGGCTCAGAGGCGTATGGCTACACCTTC.

This clone was found a few times. V usage is TRBV28 and J usage is TRBJ2-7; maybe TRBD2 (5 bases). CDR1 is MDHEN and CDR2 is SYDVKM in the germline V gene. V was trimmed by 1 base and J by 9 bases, leaving 16 bases between them. This CDR3 comprises 14 residues. CDR3 loop: CASSLFNLAPMQYF. The CDR3 DNA sequence: TGTGCCAGCAGTTTATTTAACTTAGCGCCCATGCAGTACTTC. Full variable domain (outside the CDR3, taken from reference TRBV28 and TRBJ2-7): DVKVTQSSRYLVKRTGEKVFLECVQDMDHENMFWYRQDPGLGLRLIYFSYDVKMKEKGDIPEGYSVSREKKERFSLILESASTNQTSMYLCASSLFNLAPMQYFGPGTRLTVT.

The V gene is TRBV27, the J gene TRBJ1-6, with a weak D call TRBD1 (5 bases). The V gene lost 7 bases and the J gene lost 6 bases, with 10 bases spanning the gap. Germline CDR1 MNHEY, CDR2 SMNVEV (reference sequence). CDR3 length: 13 amino acids. In nucleotides, the CDR3 is TGTGCCAGCACGGCAGGGCCTAATTCACCCCTCCACTTT. Translating it yields CASTAGPNSPLHF.

The J gene is TRBJ2-7, the V gene TRBV5-4, with 7 bases identical to TRBD1. V lost 4 bases to trimming and J lost 6 bases; unmatched junction nucleotides: 4. Per the germline V gene, CDR1 is SGHNT and CDR2 is YYREEE (reference sequence). This CDR3 has 12 amino acids. CDR3 loop: CASSPGDSEQYF. Here the CDR3 DNA reads TGTGCCAGCAGCCCCGGGGACAGCGAGCAGTACTTC.

This chain links TRBV7-6 with TRBJ2-2; 8 bases are a match to TRBD2. CDR1 and CDR2 (germline): SGHVS, FNYEAQ. The CDR3 contains 18 residues. The J segment lost 7 bases and the V segment lost 5 bases, leaving 18 bases of the junction unmatched. This CDR3 is CASSPTGDVSGSGGELFF. For the CDR3, the DNA is TGTGCCAGCAGCCCTACGGGGGACGTAAGCGGGAGCGGCGGGGAGCTGTTTTTT.

This sequence joins TRBV2 and TRBJ1-5, with D unresolved. The CDR3 contains 13 residues. CDR1 and CDR2 (germline): SNHLY, FYNNEI. The germline V and J ends were trimmed by 3 bases and 5 bases, with 8 bases remaining between them. The CDR3 DNA follows: TGTGCCAGCAGTGACAGTTACGATCAGCCCCAGCATTTT. This codes for CASSDSYDQPQHF.